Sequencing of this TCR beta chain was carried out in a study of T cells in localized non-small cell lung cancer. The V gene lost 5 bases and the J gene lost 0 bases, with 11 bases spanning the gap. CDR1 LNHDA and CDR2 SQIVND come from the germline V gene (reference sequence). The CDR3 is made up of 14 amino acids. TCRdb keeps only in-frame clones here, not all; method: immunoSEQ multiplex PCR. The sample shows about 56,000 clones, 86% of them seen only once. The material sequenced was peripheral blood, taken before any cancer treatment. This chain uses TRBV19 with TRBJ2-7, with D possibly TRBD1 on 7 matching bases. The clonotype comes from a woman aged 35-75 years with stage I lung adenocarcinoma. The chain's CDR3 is CASSGGTASYEQYF. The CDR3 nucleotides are TGTGCCAGTAGTGGAGGGACAGCCTCCTACGAGCAGTACTTC.